The 15 T cell receptor beta chains below were found in one sample sequenced in a study of Graves' ophthalmopathy and Graves' hyperthyroidism. RNA transcripts yielded amplified TCR beta CDR3 regions. In the first round, RT-PCR was carried out with HTBI primers, and a multiplex PCR formed the second round. Each CDR3 protein gets one entry after TCRdb re-called the multiplex PCR reads with MiXCR. The sample includes around 1.1 million distinct CDR3 sequences, roughly two fifths of them seen just once. The material sequenced was peripheral blood or thyroid tissue (not recorded which). These receptors were collected from an adult man with Graves' hyperthyroidism.

The CDR3 nucleotides are TGCGCCAGCAGCTTGGGGACTCGAGCGGTGGGCTCCTACGAGCAGTACTTC. It encodes CASSLGTRAVGSYEQYF. The rearrangement joins TRBV5-1 to TRBJ2-7; perhaps TRBD2 as D (5 bases). The germline V gene has CDR1 SGHRS and CDR2 YFSETQ. CDR3 length: 17 amino acids. V was clipped by 0 bases and J by 0 bases, with 16 bases between them.

This clonotype was picked up many times. V and J are TRBV29-1 and TRBJ1-5, with D perhaps matching TRBD1 (6 bases). This CDR3 is built from 16 residues. Germline loops: CDR1 SQVTM, CDR2 ANQGSEA. The V end was cut by 6 bases, the J end by 3 bases, with 21 bases between. Written as DNA, the CDR3 is TGCAGCGTGAGTATCGGGGCCGGGGGCAACAATCAGCCCCAGCATTTT. It is translated as CSVSIGAGGNNQPQHF.

This clonotype was seen only a few times. J is TRBJ1-1 and V is TRBV12-3 or TRBV12-4, with 7 bases aligning to TRBD1. The CDR3 runs to 15 residues. The trim removed 3 bases at V and 3 bases at J, leaving 7 bases unmatched. CDR3: CASSLTGPFDTEAFF. The CDR3 coding sequence is TGTGCCAGCAGTTTGACAGGGCCCTTTGACACTGAAGCTTTCTTT.

This clonotype occurred a few times. Here the CDR3 DNA reads TGTGCCATCAGGGATGCTTCAGAGACCCAGTACTTC. This codes for CAIRDASETQYF. V is TRBV10-3 and J is TRBJ2-5; no definite D call. The ends were cut back, 6 bases at V and 4 bases at J, with 9 bases in the middle. The CDR3 has 12 residues. The germline gives CDR1 ENHRY, CDR2 SYGVKD.

The chain is built from TRBV30 and TRBJ2-5; D ambiguous. V was cut by 2 bases and J by 0 bases, with 4 bases left in between. The CDR3 loop spans 12 amino acids. Germline V CDR1 and CDR2: GTSNPN, SVGIG (reference sequence). CDR3 in DNA: TGTGCCTGGAGTTCCCACCAAGAGACCCAGTACTTC. Translation gives CAWSSHQETQYF.

On this clonotype: This could be a read error, since a much larger clone is one nucleotide away. This chain joins TRBV20-1 and TRBJ1-2; D not resolved. CDR1 is DFQATT and CDR2 is SNEGSKA in the germline V gene (reference sequence). The CDR3 contains 14 residues. DNA for the CDR3: TGCAGTGCTAGAGATCAGGTTTTTTACGATGGCCACACCTTC. Its protein is CSARDQVFYDGHTF.

This clonotype came up many times. V is TRBV7-7 and J is TRBJ2-2; the D gene is possibly TRBD1 (5 bases). From germline, CDR1 is SSHAT and CDR2 FNYEAQ (reference sequence). The V end lost 1 base, the J end lost 3 bases, and 12 bases lay between the germline ends. The CDR3 covers 16 residues. The chain's CDR3 is CASSLGGRRHTGELFF. In nucleotides, the CDR3 is TGTGCCAGCAGCTTAGGGGGCAGGCGGCACACCGGGGAGCTGTTTTTT.

This clonotype was recorded many times. The V call is TRBV20-1, the J call TRBJ1-5; D is perhaps TRBD1 (5 bases). This CDR3 spans 12 amino acids. The V and J ends lost 1 base and 6 bases respectively, with 7 bases between them. Germline V CDR1 and CDR2: DFQATT, SNEGSKA (reference sequence). CDR3 residues: CSARVQVQPQHF. The CDR3, as DNA: TGCAGTGCTAGAGTACAGGTTCAGCCCCAGCATTTT.

This clonotype was seen a few times. This chain uses TRBV3-1 with TRBJ1-2, with D perhaps TRBD1 (6 bases). V was shortened by 1 base and J by 6 bases, with 12 bases between the two germline ends. CDR1 and CDR2 from the germline V gene are LGHDT and YNNKEL (reference sequence). CDR3 length: 14 residues. The CDR3 region is CASSQASRGHGYTF. Here the CDR3 DNA reads TGTGCCAGCAGCCAAGCCAGCAGGGGACATGGCTACACCTTC.

The rearrangement joins TRBV30 to TRBJ1-4; D ambiguous. Per germline, CDR1 GTSNPN and CDR2 SVGIG (reference sequence). This CDR3 is 12 amino acids long. V was pared by 0 bases and J by 8 bases, with 7 bases between. The CDR3 nucleotides are TGTGCCTGGAGTGTACGAAGGGAAAAACTGTTTTTT. Amino acid sequence: CAWSVRREKLFF. Using reference TRBV30 and TRBJ1-4 for the parts outside the CDR3, the full variable domain is SQTIHQWPATLVQPVGSPLSLECTVEGTSNPNLYWYRQAAGRGLQLLFYSVGIGQISSEVPQNLSASRPQDRQFILSSKKLLLSDSGFYLCAWSVRREKLFFGSGTQLSVL.

This clonotype has a handful of counts. The CDR3 nucleotides read TGTGCCAGCAGTTCCAGGGGGGCTGGCTACACCTTC. It yields the protein CASSSRGAGYTF. This sequence joins TRBV28 and TRBJ1-2, with 7 bases matching TRBD1. Germline assignment: CDR1 MDHEN and CDR2 SYDVKM. The CDR3 runs to 12 residues. V dropped 4 bases and J dropped 7; count of bases not matched to a gene: 3.

This chain links TRBV7-9 with TRBJ2-5; D is undetermined. CDR1 is SEHNR and CDR2 is FQNEAQ in the germline V gene (reference sequence). The CDR3 is 13 amino acids. Trimming took 4 bases from V and 1 from J, leaving 7 bases between them. The CDR3 DNA sequence: TGTGCCAGCAGCTGGGGATCCCAAGAGACCCAGTACTTC. This sequence encodes CASSWGSQETQYF.

This rearrangement joins TRBV12-3 or TRBV12-4 to TRBJ2-7; D is perhaps TRBD1 (6 bases). This CDR3 is 14 amino acids long. Deletions cut 2 bases from V and 6 bases from J, with 14 bases between. The DNA of the CDR3 is TGTGCCAGCAGTTTATTATTGAGACAGGCCGAGCAGTACTTC. It specifies CASSLLLRQAEQYF.

This rearrangement joins TRBV6-5 to TRBJ2-7; 9 bases agree with TRBD1. Germline V lookup: CDR1 MNHEY, CDR2 SVGAGI. The CDR3 is 14 amino acids. V trimming: 6 bases; J trimming: 4 bases; junction bases outside the gene matches: 7. This CDR3 reads CASRQGASVYEQYF. Here the CDR3 DNA reads TGTGCCAGCAGACAGGGGGCTAGTGTTTACGAGCAGTACTTC.

V usage is TRBV20-1 and J usage is TRBJ1-5; D is perhaps TRBD1 (5 bases). CDR3 length: 13 residues. V dropped 3 bases and J dropped 9 bases, with 15 bases sitting between them. The germline gives CDR1 DFQATT, CDR2 SNEGSKA (reference sequence). Here the CDR3 DNA reads TGCAGTGCTAGCCACCGGGGGTTCAGGCCCCAGCATTTT. This gives the protein CSASHRGFRPQHF.